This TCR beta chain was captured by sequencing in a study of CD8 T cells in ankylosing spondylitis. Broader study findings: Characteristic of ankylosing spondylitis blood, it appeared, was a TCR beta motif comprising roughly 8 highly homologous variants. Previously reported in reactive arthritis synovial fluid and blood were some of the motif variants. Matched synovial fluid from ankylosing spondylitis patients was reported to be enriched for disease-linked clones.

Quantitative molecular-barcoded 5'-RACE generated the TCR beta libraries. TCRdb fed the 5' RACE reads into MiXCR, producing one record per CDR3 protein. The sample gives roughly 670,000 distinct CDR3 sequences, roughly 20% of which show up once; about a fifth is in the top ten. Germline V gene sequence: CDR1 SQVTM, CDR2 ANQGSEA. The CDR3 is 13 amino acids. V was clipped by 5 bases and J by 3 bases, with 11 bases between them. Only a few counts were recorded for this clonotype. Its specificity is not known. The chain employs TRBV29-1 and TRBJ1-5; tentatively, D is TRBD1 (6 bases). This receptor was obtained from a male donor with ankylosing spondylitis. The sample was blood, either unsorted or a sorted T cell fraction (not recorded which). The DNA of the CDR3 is TGCAGCGTTTCAGCAGGGGTCAATCAGCCCCAGCATTTT. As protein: CSVSAGVNQPQHF. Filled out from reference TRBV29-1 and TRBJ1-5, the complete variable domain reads SAVISQKPSRDICQRGTSLTIQCQVDSQVTMMFWYRQQPGQSLTLIATANQGSEATYESGFVIDKFPISRPNLTFSTLTVSNMSPEDSSIYLCSVSAGVNQPQHFGDGTRLSIL.